The rows below give T cell receptor beta chains drawn from one sample of a study of blood T cell repertoires in COVID-19. Assay: immunoSEQ multiplex PCR; the TCRdb copy retains only in-frame clones and omits some. There are about 300,000 clones in the sample; 85% to 90% occur only once, and roughly 6.3% lies in the top ten. Sequencing was carried out using peripheral blood. The receptors originated from a woman aged 45 to 65 with COVID-19, enrolled during active disease. The CDR3 runs from the conserved cysteine through the conserved F or W. Each record gives: J gene, V gene, clone size, D gene, CDR3 DNA, CDR3 protein. The D gene is left open where the match is weak. Clone sizes are given selectively: once, few, many, or a class where the clone is expanded.

j_call: TRBJ2-7; v_call: TRBV10-3; clone_size: NA; d_call: TRBD1; cdr3_nt: TGTGCCATCAGGGGGACAGGGGCCTCCTACGAGCAGTACTTC; cdr3_aa: CAIRGTGASYEQYF
j_call: TRBJ2-3; v_call: TRBV29-1; clone_size: NA; d_call: NA; cdr3_nt: TGCAGCGTTCACCCCGGTTCCGCAGATACGCAGTATTTT; cdr3_aa: CSVHPGSADTQYF
j_call: TRBJ2-6; v_call: TRBV9; clone_size: NA; d_call: NA; cdr3_nt: TGTGCCAGCAGCTTAACGGGACTTACCTCTGGGGCCAACGTCCTGACTTTC; cdr3_aa: CASSLTGLTSGANVLTF
j_call: TRBJ2-2; v_call: TRBV9; clone_size: few; d_call: TRBD2; cdr3_nt: TGTGCCAGCAGCGTTCAGCGGGAGGGTCGATGGGGCACCGGGGAGCTGTTTTTT; cdr3_aa: CASSVQREGRWGTGELFF
j_call: TRBJ2-7; v_call: TRBV12-5; clone_size: NA; d_call: TRBD1; cdr3_nt: TGTGCTAGTGGTTTGGATGACAGGGGAGCCTACGAGCAGTACTTC; cdr3_aa: CASGLDDRGAYEQYF
j_call: TRBJ2-3; v_call: TRBV29-1; clone_size: few; d_call: TRBD2; cdr3_nt: TGCAGCGTCGTACTAGCGGGAGTTCAGTATACGCAGTATTTT; cdr3_aa: CSVVLAGVQYTQYF
j_call: TRBJ2-3; v_call: TRBV24-1; clone_size: NA; d_call: TRBD2; cdr3_nt: TGTGCCACCAGTGGGGCGGGAGGGAGATACACAGATACGCAGTATTTT; cdr3_aa: CATSGAGGRYTDTQYF
j_call: TRBJ1-2; v_call: TRBV18; clone_size: NA; d_call: TRBD1; cdr3_nt: TGTGCCAGCTCACCAGACAGGGAGGCTGGCTACACCTTC; cdr3_aa: CASSPDREAGYTF
j_call: TRBJ2-1; v_call: TRBV6-2/TRBV6-3; clone_size: NA; d_call: TRBD2; cdr3_nt: TGTGCCAGCAGCTTCTCTAGCGGGAGTTACAATGAGCAGTTCTTC; cdr3_aa: CASSFSSGSYNEQFF
j_call: TRBJ2-7; v_call: TRBV18; clone_size: NA; d_call: TRBD1; cdr3_nt: TGTGCCAGCTCACCGAACAGGGGGCGCTACTACGAGCAGTACTTC; cdr3_aa: CASSPNRGRYYEQYF
j_call: TRBJ2-2; v_call: TRBV30; clone_size: NA; d_call: NA; cdr3_nt: TGTGCCTGGAAGGGGATAACAACCCGCTCGGCCGGGGAGCTGTTTTTT; cdr3_aa: CAWKGITTRSAGELFF
j_call: TRBJ2-7; v_call: TRBV30; clone_size: NA; d_call: TRBD2; cdr3_nt: TGTGCCTTTCTAGCGGGAGGGCCCGGCGAGCAGTACTTC; cdr3_aa: CAFLAGGPGEQYF
j_call: TRBJ1-3; v_call: TRBV9; clone_size: once; d_call: NA; cdr3_nt: TGTGCCAGCAGCTCAGGGGTGGGCGGAAACACCATATATTTT; cdr3_aa: CASSSGVGGNTIYF
j_call: TRBJ2-7; v_call: TRBV6-5; clone_size: NA; d_call: NA; cdr3_nt: TGTGCCAGCAAACCGGGACACGACCTCTACGAGCAGTACTTC; cdr3_aa: CASKPGHDLYEQYF
j_call: TRBJ2-7; v_call: TRBV18; clone_size: NA; d_call: TRBD1; cdr3_nt: TGTGCCAGCTCACCACCAGGACAGGGGCTTGGCGAGCAGTACTTC; cdr3_aa: CASSPPGQGLGEQYF
j_call: TRBJ2-6; v_call: TRBV27; clone_size: NA; d_call: TRBD1; cdr3_nt: TGTGCCAGCAGTAACCTCCGGGACAGGGGGAACTCTGGGGCCAACGTCCTGACTTTC; cdr3_aa: CASSNLRDRGNSGANVLTF
j_call: TRBJ1-2; v_call: TRBV5-8; clone_size: NA; d_call: TRBD1; cdr3_nt: TGTGCCAGCAGACAGACAGGGATGGACTATGGCTACACCTTC; cdr3_aa: CASRQTGMDYGYTF
j_call: TRBJ1-1; v_call: TRBV5-1; clone_size: NA; d_call: TRBD1; cdr3_nt: TGCGCCAGCAGGCAGGGGGGGAACACTGAAGCTTTCTTT; cdr3_aa: CASRQGGNTEAFF
j_call: TRBJ2-5; v_call: TRBV18; clone_size: NA; d_call: NA; cdr3_nt: TGTGCCAGCTCACCAATTAGCGGTCCGCAAGAGACCCAGTACTTC; cdr3_aa: CASSPISGPQETQYF
j_call: TRBJ1-4; v_call: TRBV5-4; clone_size: once; d_call: TRBD1; cdr3_nt: TGTGCCAGCAGCACCCCGACAGGGCGAAAACTGTTTTTT; cdr3_aa: CASSTPTGRKLFF
j_call: TRBJ1-5; v_call: TRBV18; clone_size: few; d_call: TRBD1; cdr3_nt: TGTGCCAGCTCACCCGGGACAGGGTCCCAGCATTTT; cdr3_aa: CASSPGTGSQHF
j_call: TRBJ2-7; v_call: TRBV24-1; clone_size: NA; d_call: TRBD2; cdr3_nt: TGTGCCACCAGTGCTAGCGGGGCTTCCTACGAGCAGTACTTC; cdr3_aa: CATSASGASYEQYF
j_call: TRBJ2-7; v_call: TRBV7-9; clone_size: NA; d_call: TRBD2; cdr3_nt: TGTGCCAGCAGCTTTGGACTAGCGGGAGTCGAGCAGTACTTC; cdr3_aa: CASSFGLAGVEQYF
j_call: TRBJ2-3; v_call: TRBV7-8; clone_size: once; d_call: NA; cdr3_nt: TGTGCCAGCAGCTCCATCACGGGGAGTTCAGAGTATTTT; cdr3_aa: CASSSITGSSEYF
j_call: TRBJ1-3; v_call: TRBV6-2/TRBV6-3; clone_size: NA; d_call: TRBD1; cdr3_nt: TGTGCCAGCAGTTTCTCGACAGGGGGCCTCTGGGATGGAAACACCATATATTTT; cdr3_aa: CASSFSTGGLWDGNTIYF
j_call: TRBJ2-7; v_call: TRBV27; clone_size: NA; d_call: TRBD1; cdr3_nt: TGTGCCAGCAGTTTACGGATTACGTTGAGGACAGGAGGTTCCTACGAGCAGTACTTC; cdr3_aa: CASSLRITLRTGGSYEQYF
j_call: TRBJ1-1; v_call: TRBV6-1; clone_size: NA; d_call: TRBD1; cdr3_nt: TGTGCCAGCAGTGATACGACAGGGGGGAAAAACACTGAAGCTTTCTTT; cdr3_aa: CASSDTTGGKNTEAFF